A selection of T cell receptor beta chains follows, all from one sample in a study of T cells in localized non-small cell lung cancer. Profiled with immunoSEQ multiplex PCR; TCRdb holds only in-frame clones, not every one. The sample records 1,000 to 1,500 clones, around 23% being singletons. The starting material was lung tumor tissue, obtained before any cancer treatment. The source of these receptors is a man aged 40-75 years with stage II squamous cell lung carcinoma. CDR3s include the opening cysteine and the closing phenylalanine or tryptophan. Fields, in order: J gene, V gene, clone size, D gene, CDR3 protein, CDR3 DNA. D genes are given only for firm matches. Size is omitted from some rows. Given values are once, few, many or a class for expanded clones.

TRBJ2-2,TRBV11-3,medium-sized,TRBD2,CASSSTGLVTTGELFF,TGTGCCAGCAGCTCCACGGGACTAGTCACCACCGGGGAGCTGTTTTTT
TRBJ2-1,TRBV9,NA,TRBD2,CASSVTSASGYNEQFF,TGTGCCAGCAGCGTAACATCGGCTAGCGGATACAATGAGCAGTTCTTC
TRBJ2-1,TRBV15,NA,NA,CATRGGMSSYNEQFF,TGTGCCACCCGCGGCGGGATGAGCTCCTACAATGAGCAGTTCTTC
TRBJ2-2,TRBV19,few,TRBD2,CASGGEGGSRAGELFF,TGTGCCAGTGGGGGAGAAGGCGGGAGTAGGGCCGGGGAGCTGTTTTTT
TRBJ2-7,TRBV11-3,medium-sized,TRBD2,CASSLDPWTSYTSYEQYF,TGTGCCAGCAGCTTAGACCCCTGGACTAGCTACACTTCCTACGAGCAGTACTTC
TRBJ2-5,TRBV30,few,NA,CAWSVGSETQYF,TGTGCCTGGAGTGTTGGTTCGGAGACCCAGTACTTC
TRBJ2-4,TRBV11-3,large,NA,CASSPTGRTALALQYF,TGTGCCAGCAGTCCCACCGGACGGACCGCTCTAGCGCTCCAGTACTTC
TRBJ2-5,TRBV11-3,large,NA,CASTLEAGFVQETQYF,TGTGCCAGCACTCTAGAGGCAGGGTTTGTTCAAGAGACCCAGTACTTC
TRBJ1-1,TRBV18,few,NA,CASSHRVEGKNTEAFF,TGTGCCAGCTCTCACAGGGTAGAGGGAAAAAACACTGAAGCTTTCTTT
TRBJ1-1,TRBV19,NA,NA,CASSPGRGNTEAFF,TGTGCCAGTAGTCCCGGGCGGGGGAACACTGAAGCTTTCTTT
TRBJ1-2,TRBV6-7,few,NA,CASTLDPGDYGYTF,TGTGCCAGCACCCTTGACCCGGGGGACTATGGCTACACCTTC
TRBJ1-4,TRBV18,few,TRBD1,CASSPYRDSEKLFF,TGTGCCAGCTCACCCTACAGGGACAGTGAAAAACTGTTTTTT
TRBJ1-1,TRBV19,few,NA,CASSIDLRALNTEAFF,TGTGCCAGTAGTATAGATCTCAGGGCCCTGAACACTGAAGCTTTCTTT
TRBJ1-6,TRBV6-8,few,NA,CASRAQGWYSPLHF,TGTGCCAGCAGAGCACAGGGTTGGTATTCACCCCTCCACTTT
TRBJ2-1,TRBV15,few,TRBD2,CATRKRTSGDNEQFF,TGTGCCACCAGGAAGAGGACTAGCGGTGACAATGAGCAGTTCTTC
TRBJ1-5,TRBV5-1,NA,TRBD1,CASSRSGTALNQPQHF,TGCGCCAGCAGCCGCAGTGGGACAGCTCTCAATCAGCCCCAGCATTTT